This entry lists 3 T cell receptor beta chains sequenced from one sample in a study of siplizumab effects on memory and regulatory T cells. Repertoires were generated with immunoSEQ multiplex PCR, while TCRdb's copy carries only in-frame clones and drops some. Of approximately 94,000 clones listed, about 95% are singletons. Sample: non-Treg CD4+ T cells sorted from blood. These receptors all come from a human donor in good health.

This clone was observed once. This chain uses TRBV6-5 with TRBJ2-7; tentatively, D is TRBD2 (6 bases). There are 11 residues in the CDR3. V was clipped by 6 bases and J by 3 bases, with 6 bases between them. Germline V gene data show CDR1 as MNHEY and CDR2 as SVGAGI. CDR3 nucleotides: TGTGCCAGCAGGGACTACTACGAGCAGTACTTC. This translates into CASRDYYEQYF.

This chain uses TRBV2 with TRBJ2-1; D call uncertain. Trimming took off 3 bases at V and 4 bases at J, with 13 bases between the two ends. This CDR3 has 15 amino acids. Germline V CDR1 and CDR2: SNHLY, FYNNEI. The CDR3 DNA sequence: TGTGCCAGCAGTGACACCTATACTTCTTACAATGAGCAGTTCTTC. Translated, it gives CASSDTYTSYNEQFF.

The J gene is TRBJ2-2, the V gene TRBV29-1; D remains unclear. Germline values: CDR1 SQVTM, CDR2 ANQGSEA. V shed 2 bases and J shed 6 bases, with 13 bases lying between them. The CDR3 extends over 14 amino acids. In DNA form, the CDR3 reads TGCAGCGTTGAACGGGCACGAATCCCCGGGGAGCTGTTTTTT. This encodes CSVERARIPGELFF.